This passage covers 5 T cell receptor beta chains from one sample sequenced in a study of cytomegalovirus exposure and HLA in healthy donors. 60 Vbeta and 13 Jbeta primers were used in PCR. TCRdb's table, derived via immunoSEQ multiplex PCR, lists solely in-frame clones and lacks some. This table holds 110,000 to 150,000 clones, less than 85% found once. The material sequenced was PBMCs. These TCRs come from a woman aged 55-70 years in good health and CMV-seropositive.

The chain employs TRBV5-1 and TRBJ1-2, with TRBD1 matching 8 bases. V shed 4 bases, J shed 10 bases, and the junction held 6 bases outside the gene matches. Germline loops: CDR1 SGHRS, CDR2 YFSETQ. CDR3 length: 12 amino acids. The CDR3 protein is CASSETGVDYTF. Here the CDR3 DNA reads TGCGCCAGCAGCGAGACAGGGGTGGACTACACCTTC.

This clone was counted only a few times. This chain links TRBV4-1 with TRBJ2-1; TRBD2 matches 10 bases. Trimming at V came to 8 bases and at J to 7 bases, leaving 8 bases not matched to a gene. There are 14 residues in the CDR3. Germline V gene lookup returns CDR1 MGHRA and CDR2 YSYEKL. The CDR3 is CASRPSGSWNEQFF. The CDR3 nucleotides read TGCGCCAGCCGGCCTAGCGGGAGTTGGAATGAGCAGTTCTTC.

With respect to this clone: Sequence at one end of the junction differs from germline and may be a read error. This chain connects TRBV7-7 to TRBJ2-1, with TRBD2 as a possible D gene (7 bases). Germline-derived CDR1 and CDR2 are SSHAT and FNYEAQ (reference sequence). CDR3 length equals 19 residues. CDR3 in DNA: TGTGCTAGCAGCTTAAGACAGGCTAGCGGAATGAGCTCCTACAATGAGCAGTTCTTC. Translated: CASSLRQASGMSSYNEQFF.

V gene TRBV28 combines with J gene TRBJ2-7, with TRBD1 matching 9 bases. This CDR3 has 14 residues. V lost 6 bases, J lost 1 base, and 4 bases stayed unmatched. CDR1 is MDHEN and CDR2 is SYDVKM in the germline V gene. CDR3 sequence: CASRAGTGSYEQYF. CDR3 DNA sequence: TGTGCCAGCAGGGCCGGGACAGGGTCCTACGAGCAGTACTTC.

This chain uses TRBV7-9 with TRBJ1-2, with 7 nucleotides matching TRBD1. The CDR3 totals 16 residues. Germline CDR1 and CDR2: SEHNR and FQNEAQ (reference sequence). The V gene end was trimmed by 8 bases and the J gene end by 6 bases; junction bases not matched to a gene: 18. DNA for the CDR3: TGTGCCAGCCACGGCCCAGACAGGGTGCAGGAAGATGGCTACACCTTC. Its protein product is CASHGPDRVQEDGYTF.